This T cell receptor (beta chain) was recorded in a study of early T cells in non-severe SARS-CoV-2 infection. About the study: The input, bulk RNA from unsorted whole blood, was sequenced, and chains were unpaired.

The CDR3 length is 15 residues. CDR1 is SGDLS and CDR2 is YYNGEE in the germline V gene. V was clipped by 3 bases and J by 2 bases, with 12 bases between them. The protocol attached unique molecular identifiers to individual cDNA molecules. TCRdb independently ran MiXCR on the 5' RACE reads; one entry per CDR3 protein. This table holds some 50,000 distinct CDR3 sequences, about 9.1% found once. Whole-study results and caveats: Lookups in VDJdb leaned toward anti-spike CD8 responses and missed private and CD4 specificities.

This clonotype was seen only a few times. The antigen is not known. The sequence was collected from an adult who was a healthcare worker with PCR-confirmed SARS-CoV-2 infection or an uninfected control (not recorded which). The specimen was whole blood. The rearrangement joins TRBV9 to TRBJ1-5, with D uncertain. The CDR3 DNA follows: TGTGCCAGCAGCGCTATGGAGGGTGGCAATCAGCCCCAGCATTTT. The encoded protein is CASSAMEGGNQPQHF.